The clone carrying this TCR beta chain is a singleton in its sample. No antigen is known for it. Specified time point: sample taken at primary tumor resection. No cells were sorted before sequencing. The whole RNA sequenced was extracted from tumor, nontumor lung or frozen PBMC. This CDR3 region has 14 residues. Germline V gene lookup returns CDR1 DFQATT and CDR2 SNEGSKA (reference sequence). Between the trimmed V and J ends, which lost 1 base and 4 bases, there was a span of 13 bases. Individual TCR cDNA molecules each bore their own unique molecular identifier. MiXCR, applied by TCRdb to the 5' RACE reads, yields one record per CDR3 protein. The table has more than 75,000 distinct CDR3 sequences, around 13% seen once; the top ten hold roughly 4.2%. This sample was included in a study of spatial heterogeneity in lung cancer. Study-wide points: The study found ubiquitous expanded tumor TCRs in blood more at resection than follow-up.

The material sequenced was PBMCs, taken at surgery. The source is a male donor with early-stage non-small cell lung cancer. The chain employs TRBV20-1 and TRBJ2-5, with D perhaps TRBD2 (6 bases). The CDR3 protein is CSARVPLGGETQYF. CDR3 nucleotides: TGCAGTGCTAGAGTTCCTTTGGGGGGAGAGACCCAGTACTTC.